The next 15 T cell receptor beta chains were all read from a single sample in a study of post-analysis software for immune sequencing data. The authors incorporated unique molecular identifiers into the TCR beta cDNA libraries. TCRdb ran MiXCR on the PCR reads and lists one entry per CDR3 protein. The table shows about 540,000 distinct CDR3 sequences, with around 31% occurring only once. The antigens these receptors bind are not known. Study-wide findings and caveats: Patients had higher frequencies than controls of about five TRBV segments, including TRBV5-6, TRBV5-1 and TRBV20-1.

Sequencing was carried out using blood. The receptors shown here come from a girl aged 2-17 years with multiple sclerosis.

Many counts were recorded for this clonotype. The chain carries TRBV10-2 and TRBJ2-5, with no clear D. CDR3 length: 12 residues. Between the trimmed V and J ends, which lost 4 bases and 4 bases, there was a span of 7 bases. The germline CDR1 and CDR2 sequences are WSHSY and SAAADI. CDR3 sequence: CASSAGGETQYF. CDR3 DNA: TGCGCCAGCAGTGCAGGTGGAGAGACCCAGTACTTC.

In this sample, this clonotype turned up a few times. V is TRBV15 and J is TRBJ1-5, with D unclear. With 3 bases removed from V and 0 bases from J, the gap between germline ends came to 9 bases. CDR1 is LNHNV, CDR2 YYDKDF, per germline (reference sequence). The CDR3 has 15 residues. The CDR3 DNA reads TGTGCCACCAGCAGTAGAGTTTATAGCAATCAGCCCCAGCATTTT. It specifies CATSSRVYSNQPQHF.

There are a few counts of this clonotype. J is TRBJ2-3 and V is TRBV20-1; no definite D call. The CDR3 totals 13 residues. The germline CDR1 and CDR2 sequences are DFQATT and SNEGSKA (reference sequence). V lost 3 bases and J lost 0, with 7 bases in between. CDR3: CSASPFSTDTQYF. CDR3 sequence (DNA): TGCAGTGCTAGTCCTTTTAGCACAGATACGCAGTATTTT.

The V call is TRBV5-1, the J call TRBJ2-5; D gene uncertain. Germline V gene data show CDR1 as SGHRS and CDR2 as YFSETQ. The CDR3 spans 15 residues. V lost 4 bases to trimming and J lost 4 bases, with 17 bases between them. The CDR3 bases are TGCGCCAGCAGCCCCGAATGGGTCGAGGCAGAGACCCAGTACTTC. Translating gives CASSPEWVEAETQYF.

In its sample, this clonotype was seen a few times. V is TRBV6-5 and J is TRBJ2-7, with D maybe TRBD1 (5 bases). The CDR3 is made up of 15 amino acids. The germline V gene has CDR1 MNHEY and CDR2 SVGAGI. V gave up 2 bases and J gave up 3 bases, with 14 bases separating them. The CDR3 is CASSYGRQRSYEQYF. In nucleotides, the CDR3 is TGTGCCAGCAGTTACGGTAGACAGAGAAGCTACGAGCAGTACTTC.

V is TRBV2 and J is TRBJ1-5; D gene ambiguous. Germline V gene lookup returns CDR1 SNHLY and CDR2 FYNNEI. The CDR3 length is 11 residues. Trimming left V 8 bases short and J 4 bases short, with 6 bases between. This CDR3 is CASGQNQPQHF. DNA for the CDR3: TGTGCCAGCGGGCAGAATCAGCCCCAGCATTTT.

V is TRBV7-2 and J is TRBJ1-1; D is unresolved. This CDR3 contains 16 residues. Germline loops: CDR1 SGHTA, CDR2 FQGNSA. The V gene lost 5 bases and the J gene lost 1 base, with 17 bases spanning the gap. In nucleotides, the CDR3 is TGTGCCAGCAGCCCACGGATGGGGTTGGGGAACACTGAAGCTTTCTTT. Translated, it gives CASSPRMGLGNTEAFF.

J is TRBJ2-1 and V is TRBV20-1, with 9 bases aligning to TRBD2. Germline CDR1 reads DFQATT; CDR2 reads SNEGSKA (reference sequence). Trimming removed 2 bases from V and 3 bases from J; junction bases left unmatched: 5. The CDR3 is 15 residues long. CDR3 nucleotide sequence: TGCAGTGCTAGATCGGGCGGGGGGGGCTACAATGAGCAGTTCTTC. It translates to CSARSGGGGYNEQFF.

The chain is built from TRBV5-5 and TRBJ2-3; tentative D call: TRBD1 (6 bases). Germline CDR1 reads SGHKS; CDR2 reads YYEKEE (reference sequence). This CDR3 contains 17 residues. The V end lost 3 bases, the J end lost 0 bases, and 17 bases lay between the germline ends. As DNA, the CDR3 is TGTGCCAGCAGCTCCTTACCGCCAACAGGGAGCACAGATACGCAGTATTTT. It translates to CASSSLPPTGSTDTQYF.

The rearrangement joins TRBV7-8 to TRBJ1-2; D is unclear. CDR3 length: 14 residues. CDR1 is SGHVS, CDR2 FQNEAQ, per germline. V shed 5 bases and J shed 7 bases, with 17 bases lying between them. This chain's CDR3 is CASSQNHGSCGYTF. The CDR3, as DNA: TGTGCCAGCAGCCAGAATCATGGGAGCTGTGGCTACACCTTC.

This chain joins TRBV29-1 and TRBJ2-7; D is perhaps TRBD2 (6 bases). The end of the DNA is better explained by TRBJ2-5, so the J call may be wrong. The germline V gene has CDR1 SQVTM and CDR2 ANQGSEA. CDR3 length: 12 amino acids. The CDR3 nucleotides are TGCAGCGTCGGCAAGGGGCGGGGGACCCAGTACTTC. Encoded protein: CSVGKGRGTQYF.

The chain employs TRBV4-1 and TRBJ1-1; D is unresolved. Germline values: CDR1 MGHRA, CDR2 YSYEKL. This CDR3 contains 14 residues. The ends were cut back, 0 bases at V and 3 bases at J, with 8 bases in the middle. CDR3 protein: CASSQDWEDTEAFF. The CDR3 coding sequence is TGCGCCAGCAGCCAAGATTGGGAGGACACTGAAGCTTTCTTT.

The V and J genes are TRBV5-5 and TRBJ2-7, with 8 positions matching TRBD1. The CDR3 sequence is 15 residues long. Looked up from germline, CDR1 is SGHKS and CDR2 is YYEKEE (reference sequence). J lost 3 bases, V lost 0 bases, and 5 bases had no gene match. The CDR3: CASSLAGGGLYEQYF. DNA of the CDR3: TGTGCCAGCAGCTTGGCAGGGGGCGGACTCTACGAGCAGTACTTC.

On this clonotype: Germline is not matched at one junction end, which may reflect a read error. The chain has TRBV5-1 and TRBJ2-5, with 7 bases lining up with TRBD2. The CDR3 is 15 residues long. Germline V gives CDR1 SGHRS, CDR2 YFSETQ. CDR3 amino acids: CASSTRGVKQEAQYF. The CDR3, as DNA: TGCGCCAGCAGCACACGGGGGGTGAAACAAGAGGCCCAGTACTTC.

The CDR3 loop reads CASRDRGRNEQYF. The CDR3 region has the DNA TGTGCCAGCCGGGACAGGGGTCGCAATGAGCAGTACTTC. The gene calls are TRBV28 and TRBJ2-5; 10 bases are shared with TRBD1. Germline lookup yields CDR1 MDHEN and CDR2 SYDVKM. V was pared by 8 bases and J by 11 bases, with 11 bases of the junction left unmatched. The CDR3 is 13 amino acids.